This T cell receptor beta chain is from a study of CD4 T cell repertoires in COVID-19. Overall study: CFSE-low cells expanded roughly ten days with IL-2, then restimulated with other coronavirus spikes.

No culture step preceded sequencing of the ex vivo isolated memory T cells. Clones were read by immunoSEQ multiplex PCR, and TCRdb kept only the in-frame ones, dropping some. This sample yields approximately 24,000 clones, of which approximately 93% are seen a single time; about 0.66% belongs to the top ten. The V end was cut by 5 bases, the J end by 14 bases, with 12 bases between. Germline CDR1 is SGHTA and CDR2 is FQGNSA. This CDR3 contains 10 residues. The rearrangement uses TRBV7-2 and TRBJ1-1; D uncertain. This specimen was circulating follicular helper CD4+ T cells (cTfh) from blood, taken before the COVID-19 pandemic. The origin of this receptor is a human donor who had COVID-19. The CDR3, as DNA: TGTGCCAGCAGCCTCACATTTGTGTTCTTT. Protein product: CASSLTFVFF.